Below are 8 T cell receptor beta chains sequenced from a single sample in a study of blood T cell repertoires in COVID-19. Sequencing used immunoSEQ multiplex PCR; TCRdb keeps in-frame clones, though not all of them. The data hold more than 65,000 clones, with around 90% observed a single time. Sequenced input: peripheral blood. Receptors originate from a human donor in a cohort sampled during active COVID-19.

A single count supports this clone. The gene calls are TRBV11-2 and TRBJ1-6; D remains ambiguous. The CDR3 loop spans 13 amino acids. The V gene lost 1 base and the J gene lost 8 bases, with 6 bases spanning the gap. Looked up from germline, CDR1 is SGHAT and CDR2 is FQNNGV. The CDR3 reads CASSLGADSPLHF. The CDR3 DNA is TGTGCCAGCAGCTTAGGAGCGGATTCACCCCTCCACTTT.

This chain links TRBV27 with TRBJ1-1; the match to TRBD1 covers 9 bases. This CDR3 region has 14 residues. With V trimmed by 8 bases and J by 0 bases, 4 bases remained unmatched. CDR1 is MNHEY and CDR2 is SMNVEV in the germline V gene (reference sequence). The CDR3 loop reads CASGQGTMNTEAFF. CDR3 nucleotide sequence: TGTGCCAGCGGACAGGGGACCATGAACACTGAAGCTTTCTTT.

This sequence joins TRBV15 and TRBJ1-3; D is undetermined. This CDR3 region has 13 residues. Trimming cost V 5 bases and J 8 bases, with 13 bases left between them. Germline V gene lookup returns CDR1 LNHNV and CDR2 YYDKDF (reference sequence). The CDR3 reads CATSRAREDTIYF. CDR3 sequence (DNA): TGTGCCACCAGCCGGGCCCGGGAAGACACCATATATTTT.

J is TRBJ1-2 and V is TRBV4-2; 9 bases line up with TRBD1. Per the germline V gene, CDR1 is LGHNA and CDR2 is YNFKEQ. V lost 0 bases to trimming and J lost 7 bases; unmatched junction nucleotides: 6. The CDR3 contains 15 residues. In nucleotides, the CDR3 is TGTGCCAGCAGCCAAGAGGGACAGGGACATACTGGCTACACCTTC. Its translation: CASSQEGQGHTGYTF.

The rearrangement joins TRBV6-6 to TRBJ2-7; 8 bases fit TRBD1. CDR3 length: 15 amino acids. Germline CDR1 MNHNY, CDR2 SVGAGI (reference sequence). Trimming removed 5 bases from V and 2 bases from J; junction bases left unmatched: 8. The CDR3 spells CASSLPGQETYEQYF. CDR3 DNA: TGTGCCAGCAGTCTCCCGGGACAGGAGACCTACGAGCAGTACTTC.

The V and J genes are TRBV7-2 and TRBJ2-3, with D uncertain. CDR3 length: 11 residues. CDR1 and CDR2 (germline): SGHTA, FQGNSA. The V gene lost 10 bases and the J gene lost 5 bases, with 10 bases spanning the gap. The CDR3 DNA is TGTGCCACCCTAAAGCTAGATACGCAGTATTTT. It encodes CATLKLDTQYF.

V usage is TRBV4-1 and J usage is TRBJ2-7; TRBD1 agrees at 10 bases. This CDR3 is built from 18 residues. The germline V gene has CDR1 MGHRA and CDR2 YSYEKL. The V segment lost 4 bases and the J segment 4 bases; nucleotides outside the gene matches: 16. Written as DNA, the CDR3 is TGCGCCAGCAGCCTTAGACAGGGGGCAGCAGGGAACATTTACGAGCAGTACTTC. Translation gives CASSLRQGAAGNIYEQYF.

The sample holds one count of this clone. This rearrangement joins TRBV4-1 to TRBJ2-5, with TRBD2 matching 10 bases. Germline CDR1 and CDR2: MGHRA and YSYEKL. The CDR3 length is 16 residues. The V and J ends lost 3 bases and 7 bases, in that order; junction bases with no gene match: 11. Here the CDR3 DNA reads TGCGCCAGCAGCCATGTTCTAGCGGGGGAGGATGGGACCCAGTACTTC. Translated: CASSHVLAGEDGTQYF.